One and the same sample provided the 9 T cell receptor beta chains below, sequenced in a study of control samples from healthy donors and cancer patients. Data came from immunoSEQ multiplex PCR; TCRdb stores just in-frame clones and leaves some out. The repertoire has 65,000 to 95,000 clones, 70% to 90% of them found once; the top ten carry roughly 20%. Sequencing used blood. The receptor source for this set is a man in his forties or fifties in good health.

The chain uses TRBV2 and TRBJ1-4; D call uncertain. V was trimmed by 8 bases and J by 4 bases, leaving 14 bases between them. This CDR3 is built from 14 residues. Germline V gene data show CDR1 as SNHLY and CDR2 as FYNNEI. The CDR3 reads CASFRSSLNEKLFF. The DNA of the CDR3 is TGTGCCAGCTTCCGATCGTCGCTTAATGAAAAACTGTTTTTT.

The chain employs TRBV5-1 and TRBJ1-2, with TRBD1 identical over 8 bases. From germline, CDR1 is SGHRS and CDR2 YFSETQ. The CDR3 covers 13 residues. The trim removed 2 bases at V and 7 bases at J, leaving 4 bases unmatched. CDR3 coding DNA: TGCGCCAGCAGCTTAGGACAGGGTGGTGGCTACACCTTC. Amino acid sequence: CASSLGQGGGYTF.

This clone was found once. The V gene is TRBV30, the J gene TRBJ2-3; unclear D gene. CDR3 length equals 12 residues. CDR1 and CDR2 from the germline V gene are GTSNPN and SVGIG (reference sequence). Trimming cost V 3 bases and J 6 bases, with 10 bases left between them. The CDR3 spells CAWSSQGDTQYF. CDR3 DNA sequence: TGTGCCTGGAGCTCTCAAGGGGATACGCAGTATTTT.

This clone was recorded a few times. The chain carries TRBV5-1 and TRBJ1-1; D not certain. V was clipped by 4 bases and J by 4 bases, with 14 bases between them. The CDR3 runs to 14 residues. Per germline, CDR1 SGHRS and CDR2 YFSETQ. The CDR3 loop reads CASSGREGGTEAFF. The DNA of the CDR3 is TGCGCCAGCAGCGGCCGGGAAGGTGGCACTGAAGCTTTCTTT. Looking up the rest from reference TRBV5-1 and TRBJ1-1 gives the full variable domain: KAGVTQTPRYLIKTRGQQVTLSCSPISGHRSVSWYQQTPGQGLQFLFEYFSETQRNKGNFPGRFSGRQFSNSRSEMNVSTLELGDSALYLCASSGREGGTEAFFGQGTRLTVV.

J is TRBJ1-2 and V is TRBV7-3, with TRBD1 identical over 7 bases. Germline V gene sequence: CDR1 SGHTA, CDR2 FQGTGA. This CDR3 has 13 residues. The trim removed 3 bases at V and 4 bases at J, leaving 2 bases unmatched. In DNA, the CDR3 is TGTGCCAGCAGCTTGGGGGACAGCTATGGCTACACCTTC. Its translation: CASSLGDSYGYTF.

The V gene is TRBV5-1, the J gene TRBJ1-2; the match to TRBD1 covers 9 bases. The germline V gene has CDR1 SGHRS and CDR2 YFSETQ. The V and J ends lost 2 bases and 4 bases, in that order; junction bases with no gene match: 3. CDR3 length: 14 amino acids. The CDR3 loop is CASSFPGQGYGYTF. DNA for the CDR3: TGCGCCAGCAGCTTCCCGGGACAGGGCTATGGCTACACCTTC. The complete variable domain, with remaining parts taken from reference TRBV5-1 and TRBJ1-2, reads KAGVTQTPRYLIKTRGQQVTLSCSPISGHRSVSWYQQTPGQGLQFLFEYFSETQRNKGNFPGRFSGRQFSNSRSEMNVSTLELGDSALYLCASSFPGQGYGYTFGSGTRLTVV.

J is TRBJ1-1 and V is TRBV7-2; D remains ambiguous. This CDR3 spans 12 amino acids. Germline assignment: CDR1 SGHTA and CDR2 FQGNSA. Trimming stripped 1 base from V and 6 bases from J, with 6 bases between. Here the CDR3 DNA reads TGTGCCAGCAGCTTAGTGCAATCTGAAGCTTTCTTT. Its translation: CASSLVQSEAFF.

The chain joins TRBV9 to TRBJ2-2, with 11 bases that match TRBD2. This CDR3 comprises 17 residues. Trimming cost V 3 bases and J 4 bases; bases outside gene matches: 8. The germline gives CDR1 SGDLS, CDR2 YYNGEE. Here the CDR3 reads CASSGSPGLAGTGELFF. Written as DNA, the CDR3 is TGTGCCAGCAGCGGATCCCCTGGACTAGCGGGCACCGGGGAGCTGTTTTTT.

V and J are TRBV5-4 and TRBJ1-1, with D uncertain. CDR3 size: 14 residues. The germline V and J ends were trimmed by 0 bases and 2 bases, with 8 bases remaining between them. The germline V gene encodes CDR1 SGHNT and CDR2 YYREEE (reference sequence). The CDR3 sequence is CASSLEAGNTEAFF. The CDR3 coding sequence is TGTGCCAGCAGCTTGGAGGCGGGTAACACTGAAGCTTTCTTT.